A single sample gave rise to the 23 T cell receptor beta chains below, sequenced in a study of blood T cells in healthy people across ages. Alongside a J-beta primer mix, a sample-barcoded 5' primer served in a second PCR lasting about 7 to 11 cycles. MiXCR, applied by TCRdb to the 5' RACE reads, yields one record per CDR3 protein. Of around 1,000,000 distinct CDR3 sequences listed, 30% to 40% are singletons. Material for sequencing was blood. These receptors all come from a man aged 18 to 29 in good health.

The chain has TRBV30 and TRBJ2-7, with D possibly matching TRBD2 (5 bases). Germline V gene sequence: CDR1 GTSNPN, CDR2 SVGIG (reference sequence). The germline V and J ends were trimmed by 1 base and 3 bases, with 7 bases remaining between them. The CDR3 has 12 amino acids. The CDR3 coding sequence is TGTGCCTGGAGTGATGGGAGCTACGAGCAGTACTTC. Protein: CAWSDGSYEQYF.

This clonotype was counted a few times. This chain connects TRBV11-1 to TRBJ1-4, with D uncertain. This CDR3 has 14 residues. Trimming pared 4 bases from V and 6 bases from J, leaving 12 bases between. Germline assignment: CDR1 SGHAT and CDR2 FQDESV (reference sequence). As DNA, the CDR3 is TGTGCCAGCAGCTCCGAGTGGGAGGATGAAAAACTGTTTTTT. Its translation: CASSSEWEDEKLFF. The full variable domain, with the rest looked up from reference TRBV11-1 and TRBJ1-4, is EAEVAQSPRYKITEKSQAVAFWCDPISGHATLYWYRQILGQGPELLVQFQDESVVDDSQLPKDRFSAERLKGVDSTLKIQPAELGDSAMYLCASSSEWEDEKLFFGSGTQLSVL.

The chain combines TRBV20-1 with TRBJ2-5; possibly TRBD1 or TRBD2 for D (6 bases each). Per germline, CDR1 DFQATT and CDR2 SNEGSKA (reference sequence). Deletions cut 1 base from V and 11 bases from J, with 23 bases between. The CDR3 has 15 amino acids. CDR3 coding DNA: TGCAGTGCTAGAGGGGGTAGGGGGGTTCTCAATGAGCAGTACTTC. Translated, it gives CSARGGRGVLNEQYF.

The V gene is TRBV3-1, the J gene TRBJ2-2; TRBD1 might be the D (5 bases). Trimming took off 9 bases at V and 1 base at J, with 18 bases between the two ends. CDR3 length: 16 amino acids. Germline loops: CDR1 LGHDT, CDR2 YNNKEL (reference sequence). CDR3 region: CASSSYSGQNTGELFF. The CDR3 DNA follows: TGTGCCAGTAGCTCCTACTCCGGACAGAACACCGGGGAGCTGTTTTTT.

The CDR3, as DNA: TGTGCCAGTAGTACAGAACAGGGGGACAGCTATGGCTACACCTTC. Translation gives CASSTEQGDSYGYTF. The chain joins TRBV19 to TRBJ1-2, with 8 bases aligning to TRBD1. This CDR3 is built from 15 residues. Unmatched junction bases numbered 8, after V lost 4 bases and J lost 4 bases. Germline assignment: CDR1 LNHDA and CDR2 SQIVND (reference sequence).

This clonotype was picked up a small number of times. V is TRBV5-1 and J is TRBJ2-1, with no clear D. This CDR3 is 17 amino acids long. Germline CDR1 is SGHRS and CDR2 is YFSETQ. Trimming shortened V by 2 bases and J by 1 base, and 16 bases separated the two germline ends. CDR3 nucleotides: TGCGCCAGCAGCTTTCGTCCCGAAAGTTTATCCTACAATGAGCAGTTCTTC. It yields the protein CASSFRPESLSYNEQFF.

The V and J genes are TRBV5-1 and TRBJ2-5; D not certain. The V end was cut by 6 bases, the J end by 3 bases, with 15 bases between. The CDR3 has 14 residues. The germline V gene encodes CDR1 SGHRS and CDR2 YFSETQ. The CDR3: CASTLRAEKETQYF. CDR3 nucleotide sequence: TGCGCCAGCACCCTAAGGGCAGAGAAAGAGACCCAGTACTTC.

The chain couples TRBV2 to TRBJ2-3; 9 bases align to TRBD2. V lost 4 bases, J lost 3 bases, and 5 bases stayed unmatched. CDR1 and CDR2 from the germline V gene are SNHLY and FYNNEI. The CDR3 contains 15 residues. The CDR3 here is CASSVAGVVTDTQYF. CDR3 coding DNA: TGTGCCAGCAGTGTAGCGGGGGTGGTGACAGATACGCAGTATTTT.

The chain uses TRBV5-1 and TRBJ2-3, with 8 bases lining up with TRBD2. Germline V gene lookup returns CDR1 SGHRS and CDR2 YFSETQ. V lost 4 bases and J lost 2; bases outside the gene matches: 12. This CDR3 is 17 amino acids long. CDR3 coding DNA: TGCGCCAGCAGCCCTCGCGGGGGGCCCACCGACACAGATACGCAGTATTTT. Translated: CASSPRGGPTDTDTQYF.

This clonotype was seen a handful of times. The CDR3 protein is CASSWRDRDTDTQYF. The CDR3 DNA reads as TGCGCCAGCAGCTGGCGGGACAGGGACACAGATACGCAGTATTTT. This chain joins TRBV5-1 and TRBJ2-3; TRBD1 agrees at 9 bases. Germline CDR1 and CDR2: SGHRS and YFSETQ. The CDR3 has 15 residues. The V segment lost 3 bases and the J segment 2 bases; nucleotides outside the gene matches: 4.

This chain uses TRBV9 with TRBJ2-1; a possible D gene is TRBD2 (6 bases). Germline values: CDR1 SGDLS, CDR2 YYNGEE. The CDR3 loop spans 15 amino acids. V shed 0 bases and J shed 13 bases, with 20 bases lying between them. The CDR3 nucleotides are TGTGCCAGCAGCGTAGAAGGGACTCGTGGAGAGACCCAGTTCTTC. This gives the protein CASSVEGTRGETQFF.

This clonotype was found a few times. V usage is TRBV29-1 and J usage is TRBJ2-1; TRBD2 agrees at 11 bases. Germline lookup yields CDR1 SQVTM and CDR2 ANQGSEA. J was trimmed by 0 bases and V by 3 bases; bases with no gene match: 7. CDR3 size: 17 residues. Here the CDR3 reads CSVEGSGGASSYNEQFF. The CDR3 DNA is TGCAGCGTTGAGGGTAGCGGGGGGGCCAGCTCCTACAATGAGCAGTTCTTC.

This clonotype has only a few counts. V gene TRBV5-1 combines with J gene TRBJ2-7, with D hard to call. Between the trimmed V and J ends, which lost 1 base and 2 bases, there was a span of 10 bases. The CDR3 spans 14 residues. CDR1 SGHRS and CDR2 YFSETQ come from the germline V gene. CDR3 region: CASSLTDGTYEQYF. The DNA for the CDR3 is TGCGCCAGCAGCTTGACGGATGGCACCTACGAGCAGTACTTC.

There are a few counts of this clonotype. V gene TRBV20-1 combines with J gene TRBJ1-1; a weak D match, TRBD1 (5 bases). Trimming removed 6 bases from V and 0 bases from J, with 14 bases in between. Germline V CDR1 and CDR2: DFQATT, SNEGSKA (reference sequence). The CDR3 loop spans 14 amino acids. The CDR3 region is CSASGGGVNTEAFF. The CDR3 nucleotides read TGCAGTGCGTCGGGGGGAGGGGTGAACACTGAAGCTTTCTTT.

A remark on this clonotype: Since a much larger clone is just one base distant, this may be a read error. The chain has TRBV6-1 and TRBJ2-5, with D possibly being TRBD2 (5 bases). CDR1 and CDR2 from the germline V gene are MNHNS and SASEGT. The CDR3 is made up of 13 amino acids. Trimming removed 8 bases from V and 2 bases from J, with 12 bases in between. The CDR3 here is CASAPGIQETQYF. In DNA, the CDR3 is TGTGCCAGCGCACCGGGGATACAAGAGACCCAGTACTTC.

This clonotype was observed a few times. V is TRBV9 and J is TRBJ1-1; D call uncertain. The V gene's germline CDR1 is SGDLS and CDR2 YYNGEE. CDR3 length: 15 amino acids. Between the trimmed V and J ends, which lost 0 bases and 1 base, there was a span of 10 bases. CDR3 DNA sequence: TGTGCCAGCAGCGTAGGGGGATCGTGGAACACTGAAGCTTTCTTT. This sequence encodes CASSVGGSWNTEAFF.

Only a few counts were recorded for this clonotype. This rearrangement joins TRBV2 to TRBJ2-1; tentatively, D is TRBD2 (5 bases). Germline values: CDR1 SNHLY, CDR2 FYNNEI. The CDR3 covers 13 residues. V lost 7 bases to trimming and J lost 12 bases, with 19 bases between them. The CDR3 DNA is TGTGCCAGCAACGGGAACAGTCCGATTCGGCAGTTCTTC. Its protein is CASNGNSPIRQFF.

Note on this clonotype: A junction end diverges from the germline sequence, so it may reflect a read error. This chain links TRBV19 with TRBJ1-1, with 7 bases fitting TRBD1. CDR3 length: 14 residues. From germline, CDR1 is LNHDA and CDR2 SQIVND (reference sequence). The CDR3 DNA sequence: TGTGCCAGTATCACGACAGGGCGGGACACCGAAGCTTTCTTT. It encodes CASITTGRDTEAFF.

As concerns this clonotype: A much larger clone differs by one base, so this may be a read error. The chain has TRBV10-3 and TRBJ1-1; D ambiguous. V was pared by 6 bases and J by 0 bases, with 5 bases between. The germline CDR1 and CDR2 sequences are ENHRY and SYGVKD. The CDR3 has 12 amino acids. The CDR3 DNA reads TGTGCCATCAGCGCAATGAACACTGAAGCTTTCTTT. Protein product: CAISAMNTEAFF.

Here the CDR3 DNA reads TGTGCTAGTGGTTTCTCGGGACAGGGTCGCAATCAGCCCCAGCATTTT. Protein sequence: CASGFSGQGRNQPQHF. The chain combines TRBV12-5 with TRBJ1-5, with TRBD1 matching 9 bases. J lost 2 bases, V lost 3 bases, and 5 bases had no gene match. CDR3 length equals 16 residues. Germline V gene lookup returns CDR1 LGHNT and CDR2 FRNRAP.

The gene calls are TRBV7-9 and TRBJ1-2, with unresolved D. The V gene lost 3 bases and the J gene lost 0 bases, with 17 bases spanning the gap. The CDR3 is made up of 17 amino acids. CDR1 is SEHNR, CDR2 FQNEAQ, per germline (reference sequence). The CDR3 coding sequence is TGTGCCAGCAGCTTGAGTACGTTCTCTCTAGCTAACTATGGCTACACCTTC. It yields the protein CASSLSTFSLANYGYTF.

This chain connects TRBV6-2 or TRBV6-3 to TRBJ1-2; D unresolved. Trimming left V 6 bases short and J 4 bases short, with 18 bases between. Per germline, CDR1 MNHEY and CDR2 SVGEGT. The CDR3 is 15 residues long. CDR3 nucleotide sequence: TGTGCCAGCAGATCGGACGGCAATCGGGCCTATGGCTACACCTTC. Residues: CASRSDGNRAYGYTF.

At least ten counts were recorded for this clonotype. V and J are TRBV5-1 and TRBJ2-7; D is uncertain. Looked up from germline, CDR1 is SGHRS and CDR2 is YFSETQ. The CDR3 sequence is 13 residues long. V lost 0 bases to trimming and J lost 5 bases, with 9 bases between them. CDR3 bases: TGCGCCAGCAGCTTGGCAGTCTGGGACGAGCAGTACTTC. Translating gives CASSLAVWDEQYF.